These 17 T cell receptor beta chains came from one sample sequenced in a study of cytomegalovirus exposure and HLA in healthy donors. Primers: 60 Vbeta forward and 13 Jbeta reverse. Clones were read by immunoSEQ multiplex PCR, and TCRdb kept only the in-frame ones, dropping some. The sample has some 150,000 clones, around four fifths seen once. Sample: PBMCs. The receptors here all came from a woman aged 40 to 50 in good health and CMV-seronegative.

This chain connects TRBV27 to TRBJ2-1, with 10 bases matching TRBD1. This CDR3 has 15 amino acids. The trim removed 6 bases at V and 1 base at J, leaving 3 bases unmatched. Germline-derived CDR1 and CDR2 are MNHEY and SMNVEV (reference sequence). CDR3 loop: CASSWDRGSYNEQFF. The CDR3 DNA is TGTGCCAGCAGCTGGGACAGGGGATCCTACAATGAGCAGTTCTTC.

The chain links TRBV7-6 to TRBJ1-2; D remains ambiguous. Trimming removed 7 bases at V and 5 bases at J, with 14 bases between. CDR3 size: 13 residues. Germline V gene lookup returns CDR1 SGHVS and CDR2 FNYEAQ. CDR3 sequence (DNA): TGTGCCAGCACCACGGAGGGAGTTTATGGCTACACCTTC. The encoded protein is CASTTEGVYGYTF.

The rearrangement joins TRBV7-6 to TRBJ1-3, with D unclear. The CDR3 is 14 residues long. Trimming pared 9 bases from V and 0 bases from J, leaving 12 bases between. CDR1 SGHVS and CDR2 FNYEAQ come from the germline V gene. Here the CDR3 reads CASKPYGSGNTIYF. The CDR3 nucleotides read TGTGCCAGTAAACCATACGGCTCTGGAAACACCATATATTTT.

The rearrangement links TRBV28 to TRBJ1-2; a possible D gene is TRBD1 (5 bases). V gave up 5 bases and J gave up 1 base, with 20 bases separating them. CDR3 length equals 17 residues. Germline loops: CDR1 MDHEN, CDR2 SYDVKM. DNA of the CDR3: TGTGCCAGCAGTGGGGGGGAGGCGACATCTCTTAACTATGGCTACACCTTC. Translation gives CASSGGEATSLNYGYTF.

The chain carries TRBV29-1 and TRBJ1-2; D not resolved. The CDR3 covers 12 residues. Germline CDR1 reads SQVTM; CDR2 reads ANQGSEA. V dropped 3 bases and J dropped 0 bases, with 5 bases sitting between them. The DNA of the CDR3 is TGCAGCGTTGAGAGCCCTAACTATGGCTACACCTTC. Residues: CSVESPNYGYTF.

The chain uses TRBV7-2 and TRBJ2-1; TRBD2 might be the D (5 bases). This CDR3 region has 15 residues. Germline assignment: CDR1 SGHTA and CDR2 FQGNSA. Trimming left V 3 bases short and J 1 base short, with 10 bases between. The CDR3 is CASSFALASYNEQFF. The DNA for the CDR3 is TGTGCCAGCAGCTTCGCTCTAGCTTCCTACAATGAGCAGTTCTTC.

The DNA of the CDR3 is TGCGCCAGCAGCTTTACTTTTGAAAAACTGTTTTTT. Translating gives CASSFTFEKLFF. The chain carries TRBV5-1 and TRBJ1-4; no clear D gene. Trimming took 2 bases from V and 7 from J, leaving 6 bases between them. The CDR3 sequence is 12 residues long. Germline-derived CDR1 and CDR2 are SGHRS and YFSETQ.

V and J are TRBV27 and TRBJ1-6, with 9 bases identical to TRBD1. Looked up from germline, CDR1 is MNHEY and CDR2 is SMNVEV (reference sequence). The CDR3 is 14 residues long. With V trimmed by 5 bases and J by 9 bases, 5 bases remained unmatched. CDR3 in amino acids: CASSTRTGVSPLHF. CDR3 DNA sequence: TGTGCCAGCAGTACCCGGACAGGGGTTTCACCCCTCCACTTT.

The chain is built from TRBV7-2 and TRBJ1-2; D not certain. The CDR3 contains 13 residues. In germline, CDR1 is SGHTA, CDR2 FQGNSA. Trimming stripped 2 bases from V and 8 bases from J, with 12 bases between. CDR3 nucleotide sequence: TGTGCCAGCAGCTTATTCGAGGATTTAGGCTACACCTTC. This translates into CASSLFEDLGYTF.

The count of this clone is one. V gene TRBV10-3 combines with J gene TRBJ1-1, with D tentatively TRBD1 (6 bases). There are 14 residues in the CDR3. Trimming stripped 8 bases from V and 4 bases from J, with 17 bases between. The germline V gene encodes CDR1 ENHRY and CDR2 SYGVKD. The DNA of the CDR3 is TGTGCCATCGAACAGGGTGATGGAAGCACTGAAGCTTTCTTT. Encoded protein: CAIEQGDGSTEAFF.

The V and J genes are TRBV28 and TRBJ2-4, with TRBD2 as a possible D gene (5 bases). V lost 10 bases, J lost 2 bases, and 18 bases lay in between. In germline, CDR1 is MDHEN, CDR2 SYDVKM. The CDR3 length is 15 residues. The CDR3 is CATLAGSVPKNIQYF. CDR3 nucleotides: TGTGCCACCTTGGCGGGCAGCGTTCCCAAAAACATTCAGTACTTC.

The J gene is TRBJ2-7, the V gene TRBV7-9; TRBD2 matches at 8 bases. CDR3 length equals 16 residues. In germline, CDR1 is SEHNR, CDR2 FQNEAQ (reference sequence). Trimming removed 2 bases from V and 2 bases from J; junction bases left unmatched: 8. CDR3 sequence: CASSLSSRGGTYEQYF. In DNA, the CDR3 is TGTGCCAGCAGCTTAAGCTCCCGGGGGGGAACCTACGAGCAGTACTTC.

The chain recombines TRBV4-1 with TRBJ1-1, with 12 bases identical to TRBD1. The CDR3 is 18 residues long. Germline CDR1 MGHRA, CDR2 YSYEKL. The V and J ends lost 2 bases and 4 bases, in that order; junction bases with no gene match: 11. The CDR3 coding sequence is TGCGCCAGCAGCCAAAAGGGGGGACAGGGGGCGCAGGGCACTGAAGCTTTCTTT. Its protein is CASSQKGGQGAQGTEAFF.

The J gene is TRBJ1-4, the V gene TRBV4-2, with D unresolved. Trimming left V 0 bases short and J 8 bases short, with 19 bases between. The CDR3 totals 17 residues. Germline lookup yields CDR1 LGHNA and CDR2 YNFKEQ. CDR3 in DNA: TGTGCCAGCAGCCAAGATGTAACGAGGGCGGGCAACGAAAAACTGTTTTTT. Its protein product is CASSQDVTRAGNEKLFF.

V usage is TRBV18 and J usage is TRBJ1-1, with D unresolved. The CDR3 is 13 amino acids. V lost 0 bases and J lost 8, with 10 bases in between. Germline CDR1 is KGHSH and CDR2 is LQKENI. For the CDR3, the DNA is TGTGCCAGCTCACCACCAAACGGGGAAGAAGCTTTCTTT. It encodes CASSPPNGEEAFF.

The V gene is TRBV18, the J gene TRBJ1-2; no clear D gene. The germline V gene encodes CDR1 KGHSH and CDR2 LQKENI. V gave up 0 bases and J gave up 2 bases, with 7 bases separating them. This CDR3 has 14 residues. Written as DNA, the CDR3 is TGTGCCAGCTCACCACCGAGCCGAAACTATGGCTACACCTTC. This encodes CASSPPSRNYGYTF.

V is TRBV6-5 and J is TRBJ2-3, with D perhaps matching TRBD1 (5 bases). The CDR3 length is 14 residues. Germline V gene data show CDR1 as MNHEY and CDR2 as SVGAGI. The V and J ends lost 8 bases and 6 bases respectively, with 18 bases between them. CDR3 sequence: CASLGRGIGDTQYF. The CDR3 coding sequence is TGTGCCAGCCTCGGAAGGGGAATAGGGGATACGCAGTATTTT.